These 24 T cell receptor beta chains share one sample of origin, sequenced in a study of CD8 T cells in ankylosing spondylitis. TCRdb independently ran MiXCR on the 5' RACE reads; one entry per CDR3 protein. The sample includes under 200,000 distinct CDR3 sequences, roughly 12% of them seen just once. The sequenced material came from blood, either unsorted or a sorted T cell fraction (not recorded which). Receptors were obtained from a male donor with ankylosing spondylitis or in good health (not recorded which).

This clonotype was detected ten times or more. The chain links TRBV5-1 to TRBJ2-3, with 7 nucleotides matching TRBD1. The CDR3 sequence is 14 residues long. Germline CDR1 is SGHRS and CDR2 is YFSETQ. Trimming removed 1 base from V and 5 bases from J; junction bases left unmatched: 4. In DNA, the CDR3 is TGCGCCAGCAGCTTGACAGGGGATCAAGATACGCAGTATTTT. Residues: CASSLTGDQDTQYF.

Ten or more counts support this clonotype. The chain links TRBV6-6 to TRBJ2-7; TRBD1 matches 8 bases. CDR3 size: 13 residues. J lost 4 bases, V lost 11 bases, and 10 bases had no gene match. CDR1 MNHNY and CDR2 SVGAGI come from the germline V gene (reference sequence). Here the CDR3 reads CASGTGRWYEQYF. DNA for the CDR3: TGTGCCTCGGGGACAGGCCGCTGGTACGAGCAGTACTTC.

The J gene is TRBJ2-5, the V gene TRBV5-1, with D possibly matching TRBD2 (6 bases). The V end lost 2 bases, the J end lost 1 base, and 18 bases lay between the germline ends. This CDR3 is built from 17 residues. Germline assignment: CDR1 SGHRS and CDR2 YFSETQ. This CDR3 is CASSFGGAGSGQETQYF. The CDR3 region has the DNA TGCGCCAGCAGCTTCGGTGGAGCGGGTTCAGGCCAAGAGACCCAGTACTTC. Supplemented by reference TRBV5-1 and TRBJ2-5, the full variable domain reads KAGVTQTPRYLIKTRGQQVTLSCSPISGHRSVSWYQQTPGQGLQFLFEYFSETQRNKGNFPGRFSGRQFSNSRSEMNVSTLELGDSALYLCASSFGGAGSGQETQYFGPGTRLLVL.

This clonotype was seen only a few times. V usage is TRBV20-1 and J usage is TRBJ1-1; maybe TRBD1 (6 bases). The CDR3 is made up of 14 amino acids. V gave up 3 bases and J gave up 0 bases, with 11 bases separating them. The V gene's germline CDR1 is DFQATT and CDR2 SNEGSKA (reference sequence). The CDR3 DNA sequence: TGCAGTGCTAGCAGACAGGTAATGAACACTGAAGCTTTCTTT. The encoded protein is CSASRQVMNTEAFF.

In this sample, this clonotype turned up many times. This rearrangement joins TRBV5-1 to TRBJ1-3, with D perhaps TRBD1 (5 bases). V lost 4 bases and J lost 0, with 14 bases in between. CDR1 SGHRS and CDR2 YFSETQ come from the germline V gene. This CDR3 has 16 residues. The CDR3 region has the DNA TGCGCCAGCAGCCCGGGGACGATGGCCTCTGGAAACACCATATATTTT. This gives the protein CASSPGTMASGNTIYF. The entire variable domain, with the rest obtained from reference TRBV5-1 and TRBJ1-3, is as follows: KAGVTQTPRYLIKTRGQQVTLSCSPISGHRSVSWYQQTPGQGLQFLFEYFSETQRNKGNFPGRFSGRQFSNSRSEMNVSTLELGDSALYLCASSPGTMASGNTIYFGEGSWLTVV.

This clonotype was observed a handful of times. The rearrangement joins TRBV7-9 to TRBJ2-1, with TRBD2 matching over 9 bases. The CDR3 consists of 15 residues. Germline V gene sequence: CDR1 SEHNR, CDR2 FQNEAQ (reference sequence). V trimming: 1 base; J trimming: 14 bases; junction bases outside the gene matches: 12. DNA for the CDR3: TGTGCCAGCAGCTTAGAAAGAATGGCTAGCGGGGAAGAGTTCTTC. Its translation is CASSLERMASGEEFF.

In its sample, this clonotype was seen many times. CDR3: CAVTTGPTSYEQYF. The CDR3 coding sequence is TGTGCCGTTACCACGGGACCAACATCCTACGAGCAGTACTTC. V is TRBV10-3 and J is TRBJ2-7, with D perhaps given as TRBD1 or TRBD2 (5 bases each). With 11 bases removed from V and 1 base from J, the gap between germline ends came to 18 bases. Per germline, CDR1 ENHRY and CDR2 SYGVKD. CDR3 length: 14 residues.

This clonotype has just a few counts. This chain links TRBV6-1 with TRBJ2-2, with 7 bases that match TRBD1. Losses at the gene ends were 7 bases for V and 7 bases for J; bases not matched to a gene: 12. Looked up from germline, CDR1 is MNHNS and CDR2 is SASEGT. This CDR3 region has 15 residues. The CDR3 DNA sequence: TGTGCCAGCACATACAACCCAGGGGGAGACGGGGAGCTGTTTTTT. It encodes CASTYNPGGDGELFF.

This clonotype was seen ten or more times. V is TRBV20-1 and J is TRBJ1-2; D is possibly TRBD1 (5 bases). Germline V CDR1 and CDR2: DFQATT, SNEGSKA (reference sequence). Trimming cost V 6 bases and J 4 bases, with 21 bases left between them. The CDR3 has 15 amino acids. The CDR3 spells CSARPSSAGRYGYTF. In DNA, the CDR3 is TGCAGTGCGCGTCCCTCCAGCGCAGGGCGCTATGGCTACACCTTC.

This clonotype was found a few times. One end of the junction fails to match germline, which may point to a read error. The chain employs TRBV12-3 or TRBV12-4 and TRBJ2-1; tentatively, D is TRBD1 (6 bases). This CDR3 is 15 amino acids long. CDR3 sequence reads: CASSLAGAAGNEQFF. CDR3 DNA sequence: TGTGCCAGCAGTCTAGCAGGGGCTGCGGGCAATGAGCAGTTCTTC.

This clonotype was seen many times. V is TRBV5-1 and J is TRBJ1-6; 7 bases map to TRBD1. The CDR3 has 15 amino acids. V shed 4 bases, J shed 7 bases, and the junction held 8 bases outside the gene matches. Germline V gene data show CDR1 as SGHRS and CDR2 as YFSETQ. The CDR3 sequence is CASSEEGAWNSPLHF. DNA for the CDR3: TGCGCCAGCAGCGAGGAGGGGGCTTGGAATTCACCCCTCCACTTT.

CDR3: CASSWTGTDTQYF. The CDR3 nucleotides read TGTGCCAGCAGCTGGACAGGCACAGATACGCAGTATTTT. The rearrangement links TRBV6-1 to TRBJ2-3, with D possibly being TRBD1 (6 bases). Germline values: CDR1 MNHNS, CDR2 SASEGT. V lost 6 bases to trimming and J lost 1 base, with 8 bases between them. The CDR3 loop spans 13 amino acids.

In this sample, this clonotype turned up many times. The chain is built from TRBV4-1 and TRBJ2-7, with D tentatively TRBD1 (6 bases). Trimming left V 2 bases short and J 5 bases short, with 10 bases between. In germline, CDR1 is MGHRA, CDR2 YSYEKL. The CDR3 has 13 residues. CDR3 in DNA: TGCGCCAGCAGCCAAACAGGGCAACACGAGCAGTACTTC. Residues: CASSQTGQHEQYF.

This clonotype appeared a few times. The chain combines TRBV5-1 with TRBJ2-1; possibly TRBD1 for D (6 bases). The CDR3 is 15 amino acids. CDR1 is SGHRS and CDR2 is YFSETQ in the germline V gene. V was pared by 0 bases and J by 4 bases, with 11 bases between. CDR3 sequence reads: CASSLDGQLYNEQFF. Written as DNA, the CDR3 is TGCGCCAGCAGCTTGGATGGACAGCTATACAATGAGCAGTTCTTC.

This clonotype was recorded many times. The V gene is TRBV9, the J gene TRBJ2-1; 8 bases fit TRBD2. With V trimmed by 0 bases and J by 5 bases, 4 bases remained unmatched. The CDR3 is 15 residues long. Germline lookup yields CDR1 SGDLS and CDR2 YYNGEE. In DNA, the CDR3 is TGTGCCAGCAGCGTAGAAGCGGGAGTCGACAATGAGCAGTTCTTC. Translated: CASSVEAGVDNEQFF.

This clonotype was observed many times. The gene calls are TRBV5-1 and TRBJ1-1, with D perhaps TRBD1 (5 bases). V shed 4 bases and J shed 1 base, with 14 bases lying between them. CDR1 and CDR2 from the germline V gene are SGHRS and YFSETQ. The CDR3 extends over 15 amino acids. Here the CDR3 DNA reads TGCGCCAGCAGCACTCTAGGGGCTCCGAACACTGAAGCTTTCTTT. It translates to CASSTLGAPNTEAFF. Supplemented by reference TRBV5-1 and TRBJ1-1, the full variable domain reads KAGVTQTPRYLIKTRGQQVTLSCSPISGHRSVSWYQQTPGQGLQFLFEYFSETQRNKGNFPGRFSGRQFSNSRSEMNVSTLELGDSALYLCASSTLGAPNTEAFFGQGTRLTVV.

Many counts were recorded for this clonotype. J is TRBJ2-1 and V is TRBV7-2; TRBD2 might be the D (5 bases). CDR1 and CDR2 (germline): SGHTA, FQGNSA. V lost 5 bases, J lost 9 bases, and 17 bases lay in between. This CDR3 has 14 residues. CDR3 in DNA: TGTGCCAGCAGCGCGCGGGCTAGCAGGTTTGAGCAGTTCTTC. It yields the protein CASSARASRFEQFF.

The chain joins TRBV7-9 to TRBJ2-1, with 7 positions matching TRBD1. After removal of 5 bases from V and 2 bases from J, the junction contained 9 bases not matched to a gene. This CDR3 spans 16 amino acids. Germline loops: CDR1 SEHNR, CDR2 FQNEAQ (reference sequence). The CDR3 reads CASSPTSGQTYNEQFF. The CDR3 DNA reads as TGTGCCAGCAGCCCTACGTCGGGACAGACCTACAATGAGCAGTTCTTC.

Comment on this clonotype: Germline and junction disagree at one end, which may indicate a read error. V is TRBV18 and J is TRBJ2-7, with 7 bases matching TRBD2. The CDR3 contains 15 residues. CDR1 is KGHSH and CDR2 is LQKENI in the germline V gene. The CDR3 loop is CAGSSGRPPLREQYF. DNA of the CDR3: TGTGCCGGCTCCTCCGGGAGGCCCCCTCTACGGGAGCAGTACTTC.

This clonotype was detected many times. This chain links TRBV5-6 with TRBJ2-3, with 9 bases matching TRBD2. Trimming at V came to 0 bases and at J to 3 bases, leaving 2 bases not matched to a gene. The CDR3 contains 15 residues. Per germline, CDR1 SGHDT and CDR2 YYEEEE. CDR3 in DNA: TGTGCCAGCAGCTTGGGACTAGCGGAAACAGATACGCAGTATTTT. Residues: CASSLGLAETDTQYF.

This clonotype was seen more than once but under ten times. A much more abundant neighbour one base away suggests this may be a read error. This chain connects TRBV5-1 to TRBJ1-5, with unresolved D. CDR3 length equals 14 residues. Deletions cut 0 bases from V and 0 bases from J, with 4 bases between. From germline, CDR1 is SGHRS and CDR2 YFSETQ. The CDR3 nucleotides are TGCGCCAGCAGCTTGGGGCCTAGCAATCAGCCCCAGCATTTT. Translating gives CASSLGPSNQPQHF.

There are many counts of this clonotype. This chain links TRBV15 with TRBJ1-5, with D tentatively TRBD1 (5 bases). Germline V gene data show CDR1 as LNHNV and CDR2 as YYDKDF (reference sequence). CDR3 size: 17 residues. With 3 bases removed from V and 2 bases from J, the gap between germline ends came to 17 bases. The CDR3 DNA sequence: TGTGCCACCAGCAGGGGAAACCAGGGTAGGGGCAATCAGCCCCAGCATTTT. This translates into CATSRGNQGRGNQPQHF.

Notes on this clonotype: A read error is possible here, since a much larger clone lies one base away. The chain recombines TRBV5-1 with TRBJ1-4; D is undetermined. The germline V gene encodes CDR1 SGHRS and CDR2 YFSETQ. This CDR3 has 13 amino acids. The CDR3 protein is CVSSLRGDEKLFF. CDR3 bases: TGCGTCAGCAGCTTGCGAGGCGATGAAAAACTGTTTTTT. The whole variable domain, filled in from reference TRBV5-1 and TRBJ1-4, reads KAGVTQTPRYLIKTRGQQVTLSCSPISGHRSVSWYQQTPGQGLQFLFEYFSETQRNKGNFPGRFSGRQFSNSRSEMNVSTLELGDSALYLCVSSLRGDEKLFFGSGTQLSVL.

This clonotype was recorded at least ten times. The CDR3 loop is CASSPAARYEQYF. As DNA, the CDR3 is TGTGCCAGCTCACCGGCAGCAAGGTACGAGCAGTACTTC. This rearrangement joins TRBV18 to TRBJ2-7; D is uncertain. The germline CDR1 and CDR2 sequences are KGHSH and LQKENI. V lost 3 bases and J 4 bases, leaving 10 bases between the germline ends. This CDR3 is 13 amino acids long. The complete variable domain, with remaining parts taken from reference TRBV18 and TRBJ2-7, reads NAGVMQNPRHLVRRRGQEARLRCSPMKGHSHVYWYRQLPEEGLKFMVYLQKENIIDESGMPKERFSAEFPKEGPSILRIQQVVRGDSAAYFCASSPAARYEQYFGPGTRLTVT.